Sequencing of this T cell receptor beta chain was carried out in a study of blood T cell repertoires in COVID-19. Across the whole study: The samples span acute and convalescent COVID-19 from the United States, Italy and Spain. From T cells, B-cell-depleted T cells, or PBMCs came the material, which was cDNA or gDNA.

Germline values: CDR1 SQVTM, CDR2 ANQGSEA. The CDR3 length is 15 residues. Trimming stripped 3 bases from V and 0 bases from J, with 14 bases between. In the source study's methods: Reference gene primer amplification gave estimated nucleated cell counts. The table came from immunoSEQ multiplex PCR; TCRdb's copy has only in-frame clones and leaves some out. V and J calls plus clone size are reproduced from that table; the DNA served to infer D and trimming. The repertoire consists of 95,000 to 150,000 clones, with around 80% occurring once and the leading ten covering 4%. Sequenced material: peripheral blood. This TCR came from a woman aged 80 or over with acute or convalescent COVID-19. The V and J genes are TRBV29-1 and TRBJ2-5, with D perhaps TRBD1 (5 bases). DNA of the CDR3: TGCAGCGTTGAGGTTGGGGCCGCGTACCAAGAGACCCAGTACTTC. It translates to CSVEVGAAYQETQYF.